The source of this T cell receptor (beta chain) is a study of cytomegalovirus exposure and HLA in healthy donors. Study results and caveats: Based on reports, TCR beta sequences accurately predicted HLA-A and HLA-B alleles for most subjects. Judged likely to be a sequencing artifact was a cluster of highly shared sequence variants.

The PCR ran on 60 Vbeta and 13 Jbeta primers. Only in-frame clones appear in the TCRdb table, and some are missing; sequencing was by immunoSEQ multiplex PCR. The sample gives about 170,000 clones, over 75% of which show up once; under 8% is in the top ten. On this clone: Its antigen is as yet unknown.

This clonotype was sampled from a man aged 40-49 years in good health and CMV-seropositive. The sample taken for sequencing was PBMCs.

CDR3 nucleotides: TGTGCCAGCCGAAGACAGGGGTTCGGGGAGCTGTTTTTT. Encoded protein: CASRRQGFGELFF. J is TRBJ2-2 and V is TRBV25-1; 8 bases align to TRBD1. The ends lost 8 bases at V and 7 bases at J; junction bases unmatched: 6. The V gene's germline CDR1 is MGHDK and CDR2 SYGVNS. CDR3 length equals 13 residues.